This TCR beta chain is drawn from a study of long-term antiretroviral therapy in people with HIV. Version v3.0 of the immunoSEQ assay ran at survey level. The data were produced by immunoSEQ multiplex PCR, yet TCRdb's version contains in-frame clones alone and is incomplete. The repertoire holds 4,500 or so clones, with about 88% as singletons. Trimming shortened V by 4 bases and J by 2 bases, and 21 bases separated the two germline ends. The germline V gene encodes CDR1 SGHTA and CDR2 FQGNSA. The CDR3 is made up of 17 amino acids. The origin of this receptor is a woman in her forties or fifties with HIV. The sample was unsorted PBMCs, taken 1.3 years after starting antiretroviral therapy. This sequence joins TRBV7-2 and TRBJ2-7; the D gene is possibly TRBD2 (7 bases). The CDR3 protein is CASSSPGWGGRTYEQYF. The CDR3 nucleotides read TGTGCCAGCAGCTCCCCCGGGTGGGGGGGCCGTACCTACGAGCAGTACTTC.